This T cell receptor (beta chain) comes out of a study of blood T cells in healthy people across ages (dated by TCRdb to the mid-2010s). For context, the study as a whole: In model experiments, template switching captured roughly one uniquely barcoded TCR beta cDNA molecule for every two T cells. Using deep sequencing normalized with unique cDNA molecular identifiers, the study measured how TCR beta repertoire diversity changes with age. For two donors (one aged 18 to 29 and one aged 80 or older), the study analyzed two additional independent replicas of 1 million unique cDNA reads from the same blood draw. To avoid experimental bias, donors of different ages were distributed randomly across sequencing lanes. The donors were split into four age groups: young (average about 16 years), middle-aged (39), aged (roughly 68) and long-lived (approximately 80). Results and caveats for the whole study, not just this receptor: Compared with the aged group, more naive CD4+ T cells, fewer expanded clones and increased TCR diversity were shown by the long-lived group, suggesting age selection. Estimates of total diversity from one million sequenced T cells were regarded as lower bounds and underestimates. Because the CMV infection status of the donors was unknown, age-related changes in expanded clonotypes may potentially have been confounded. There was a strong correlation between observed TCR beta diversity and the percentage of naive T cells measured by flow cytometry. As age increased, observed TCR beta diversity per million T cells dropped in a roughly linear way, and a significant reduction was already evident by age about 36. Since profiling was done on bulk unsorted PBMCs, naive and antigen-experienced compartments could not be conclusively compared.

The donors were some 36 Caucasian individuals from Russia, aged roughly 6 to 95 years, who were systemically healthy. Each donor gave about 9.7 milliliters of peripheral blood, drawn into EDTA-treated Vacutainer tubes. PBMCs were isolated by Ficoll-Paque density-gradient centrifugation, with at least 6.5 million obtained per sample. Total RNA was extracted from PBMCs with Trizol reagent, with at least 5 micrograms obtained per sample. Naive CD45RAhigh/CD27high T cell percentages were measured by flow cytometry on a PBMC aliquot from every donor. Of note for this clonotype: Its antigen specificity is not known. Base quality data are lacking; no much larger clone is found one base away.

At the junction V is shortened by 0 bases and J by 0 bases; bases outside the gene matches: 10. The CDR3 holds 19 amino acids from the cysteine to the phenylalanine. Solely the CDR3 DNA is kept, with 57 bases framed from the first base. CDR1 and CDR2 are drawn from the germline V gene: MNHEY, SVGEGT. The library was built by means of 5' RACE. For sequencing, an Illumina HiSeq 2500 was employed. A second PCR of about 7 to 12 cycles was run with a J-beta primer mix and a sample-barcoded 5' primer. Each TCR beta cDNA molecule received a unique molecular identifier from a template-switch 5' adaptor carrying 12 random nucleotides. Each sample yielded at least 2.5 million CDR3-containing paired-end reads. First-strand cDNA was synthesized from all RNA with the Mint cDNA synthesis kit, primed by a TRBC-specific oligonucleotide. Following uracil-DNA glycosylase treatment, a first 18-cycle PCR with universal primers M1SS and BC2_uni_R was performed on all cDNA. Processing in the source paper ran as follows. Normalization of each sample was performed by random selection of 1 million high-quality reads, each carrying a distinct molecular identifier. Instead of being binned into consensus sequences, reads with shared molecular identifiers were discarded. MiTCR, with a Q25 quality threshold and the strictest error-elimination algorithm, was used for CDR3 identification, clonotype clustering and error correction. Lower-bound total TCR beta diversity was estimated with a nonparametric unseen species model using Euler transformation. TCRdb reprocessed the public reads (quality trimming at Q25 with fastp, clone calling with MiXCR) and kept in-frame beta chains. Every distinct CDR3 protein forms one entry, paired with its most common genes and DNA. V and J calls and clone size were set by TCRdb, not the authors. A total of about 680,000 distinct CDR3 sequences appear in this sample, around 49% of them only once. The ten largest account for around a third of the sample.

The specimen sequenced was blood. This receptor was identified in a woman aged 60-75 years in good health. The chain uses TRBV6-2 or TRBV6-3 and TRBJ1-1; 10 of the junction bases match TRBD1. In nucleotides, the sequence is TGTGCCAGCAGTTACTCGTCTACCGGGACAGGGGTCGTGAACACTGAAGCTTTCTTT. Translated, this is CASSYSSTGTGVVNTEAFF.